This record looks at one TCR beta chain sequence and its context. The record originates from a study of blood T cell repertoires in COVID-19. Looking at the study overall: COVID-19 samples collected from the United States, Italy and Spain covered acute and convalescent phases. Sources were T cells, B-cell-depleted T cells, or PBMCs; the material itself was cDNA or gDNA.

Clones were read by immunoSEQ multiplex PCR, and TCRdb kept only the in-frame ones, dropping some. Altogether under 400,000 clones are present, about 92% being singletons, with the ten largest covering less than 5%. The CDR3 loop spans 16 amino acids. V gave up 4 bases and J gave up 2 bases, with 17 bases separating them. Germline assignment: CDR1 MDHEN and CDR2 SYDVKM. The receptor's source is a woman aged 55-70 years with COVID-19, enrolled during active disease. The chain recombines TRBV28 with TRBJ1-2, with D maybe TRBD1 (6 bases). Sequenced input: peripheral blood. Written as DNA, the CDR3 is TGTGCCAGCAGTTCGATCAACGGACAGTGGAACTATGGCTACACCTTC. Residues: CASSSINGQWNYGYTF.